This T cell receptor beta chain was profiled in a study of T-cell memory formation after mild COVID-19. Each CDR3 protein gets one entry after TCRdb re-called the 5' RACE reads with MiXCR. The repertoire holds roughly 500,000 distinct CDR3 sequences, roughly 22% seen once, with around 12% in the top ten. In its sample, this clonotype was seen a few times. Germline CDR1 reads MNHEY; CDR2 reads SVGAGI. The CDR3 sequence is 15 residues long. J was trimmed by 0 bases and V by 8 bases; bases with no gene match: 4. The sequence came from an adult woman who had mild COVID-19 (a few samples of this study predate the infection). Cell type and time point are not known. The sequenced material came from PBMCs or a T cell subset sorted from them (not recorded which). V is TRBV6-5 and J is TRBJ2-1; 10 bases map to TRBD2. The CDR3, as DNA: TGTGCCAGCCTCTCTAGCGGGAGCTCCTACAATGAGCAGTTCTTC. Protein product: CASLSSGSSYNEQFF.